This TCR beta chain stems from a study of T cell responses to AZD1222 COVID-19 vaccine. General study findings and limits: The sample set comprised mostly white British donors with more females, and clonal diversity was possibly underestimated. Per reports, nearly half of all spike-specific TCRs target regions that are unmutated in variants.

The CDR3 runs 11 residues. Germline V gives CDR1 LNHDA, CDR2 SQIVND (reference sequence). Trimming shortened V by 10 bases and J by 4 bases, and 11 bases separated the two germline ends. TCRdb keeps only in-frame clones here, not all; method: immunoSEQ multiplex PCR. The top ten hold approximately 19% of the sample, which has 150,000 to 180,000 clones, roughly 90% seen once. Worth noting for this clone: The antigen remains unidentified.

Here the sequenced sample was peripheral blood, taken on day 0 of AZD1222 vaccination. The TCR comes from an adult in good health. This chain connects TRBV19 to TRBJ2-7; D gene unclear. Here the CDR3 reads CATSHSYEQYF. DNA for the CDR3: TGTGCCACCTCACACTCATACGAGCAGTACTTC.